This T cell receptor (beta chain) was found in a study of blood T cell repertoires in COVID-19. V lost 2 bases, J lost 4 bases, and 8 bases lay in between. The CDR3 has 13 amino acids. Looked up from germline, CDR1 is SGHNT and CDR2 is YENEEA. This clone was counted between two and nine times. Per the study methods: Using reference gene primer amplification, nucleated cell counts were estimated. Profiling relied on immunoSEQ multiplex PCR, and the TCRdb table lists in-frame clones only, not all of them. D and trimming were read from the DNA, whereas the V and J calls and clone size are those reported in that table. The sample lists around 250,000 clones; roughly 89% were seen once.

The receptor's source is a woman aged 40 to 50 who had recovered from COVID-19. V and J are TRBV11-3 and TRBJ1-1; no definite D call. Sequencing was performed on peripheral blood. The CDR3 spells CASSLSVATEAFF. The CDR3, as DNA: TGTGCCAGCAGCTTATCAGTAGCCACTGAAGCTTTCTTT.